This T cell receptor beta chain came from a study of cytomegalovirus exposure and HLA in healthy donors. This clone turned up a few times. 13 Jbeta primers and 60 Vbeta primers were used for the PCR. Sequencing was performed with immunoSEQ multiplex PCR; in TCRdb, only in-frame clones are kept and a portion is missing. The sample includes 160,000 or so clones, around 76% of them seen just once. Sequenced sample: PBMCs. The clonotype was recovered from a man aged 40-50 years in good health and CMV-seronegative.

The CDR3 loop reads CASKRAGGETQYF. In DNA, the CDR3 is TGTGCCAGCAAGCGGGCAGGTGGAGAGACCCAGTACTTC. The chain couples TRBV27 to TRBJ2-5, with D perhaps TRBD2 (6 bases). Trimming removed 7 bases from V and 4 bases from J, with 13 bases in between. Germline CDR1 MNHEY, CDR2 SMNVEV (reference sequence). This CDR3 has 13 residues.